Presented here are 27 T cell receptor beta chains from one specimen sequenced in a study of T cells in localized non-small cell lung cancer. Sequencing used immunoSEQ multiplex PCR; TCRdb keeps in-frame clones, though not all of them. The sample has about 21,000 clones; over 85% are singletons. The sequencing used peripheral blood, collected before any cancer treatment. These receptors were obtained from a male donor older than 55 with stage I squamous cell lung carcinoma.

The gene calls are TRBV7-8 and TRBJ1-3, with 7 bases lining up with TRBD1. CDR3 length equals 15 residues. The V gene's germline CDR1 is SGHVS and CDR2 FQNEAQ. V was pared by 4 bases and J by 7 bases, with 10 bases of the junction left unmatched. CDR3 DNA: TGTGCCAGCAGCTCTCGGGACAGTTCTGACAACACCATATATTTT. Amino acids: CASSSRDSSDNTIYF.

This chain joins TRBV5-1 and TRBJ2-2, with TRBD1 matching 8 bases. This CDR3 has 16 residues. Losses at the gene ends were 4 bases for V and 7 bases for J; bases not matched to a gene: 12. Looked up from germline, CDR1 is SGHRS and CDR2 is YFSETQ. In nucleotides, the CDR3 is TGCGCCAGCAGCCCATCAGGGGGCCTCACTGGCGGGGAGCTGTTTTTT. Its translation: CASSPSGGLTGGELFF. The full variable domain, with the rest looked up from reference TRBV5-1 and TRBJ2-2, is KAGVTQTPRYLIKTRGQQVTLSCSPISGHRSVSWYQQTPGQGLQFLFEYFSETQRNKGNFPGRFSGRQFSNSRSEMNVSTLELGDSALYLCASSPSGGLTGGELFFGEGSRLTVL.

The chain recombines TRBV7-2 with TRBJ2-2; D is possibly TRBD1 (5 bases). Per the germline V gene, CDR1 is SGHTA and CDR2 is FQGNSA. The CDR3 runs to 16 residues. Trimming stripped 4 bases from V and 6 bases from J, with 18 bases between. The CDR3 DNA reads TGTGCCAGCAGCTCTCGCCCAGGGTTTGGGTCCGGGGAGCTGTTTTTT. It encodes CASSSRPGFGSGELFF. Combining the CDR3 with reference TRBV7-2 and TRBJ2-2 gives the whole variable domain GAGVSQSPSNKVTEKGKDVELRCDPISGHTALYWYRQSLGQGLEFLIYFQGNSAPDKSGLPSDRFSAERTGGSVSTLTIQRTQQEDSAVYLCASSSRPGFGSGELFFGEGSRLTVL.

The V gene is TRBV4-3, the J gene TRBJ2-6; the D is unclear. Germline V gives CDR1 LGHNA, CDR2 YSLEER. V gave up 0 bases and J gave up 0 bases, with 12 bases separating them. The CDR3 runs 18 residues. The CDR3 sequence: CASSQDSTSSSGANVLTF. Written as DNA, the CDR3 is TGCGCCAGCAGCCAAGATAGCACCTCAAGCTCTGGGGCCAACGTCCTGACTTTC.

V gene TRBV11-2 combines with J gene TRBJ2-1; 8 bases fit TRBD1. Looked up from germline, CDR1 is SGHAT and CDR2 is FQNNGV. The CDR3 runs to 14 residues. Unmatched junction bases numbered 6, after V lost 5 bases and J lost 6 bases. The CDR3 DNA is TGTGCCAGCAGCCAAACAGGGGGTGGCAATGAGCAGTTCTTC. Translation gives CASSQTGGGNEQFF. Full variable domain (outside the CDR3, taken from reference TRBV11-2 and TRBJ2-1): EAGVAQSPRYKIIEKRQSVAFWCNPISGHATLYWYQQILGQGPKLLIQFQNNGVVDDSQLPKDRFSAERLKGVDSTLKIQPAKLEDSAVYLCASSQTGGGNEQFFGPGTRLTVL.

The gene calls are TRBV10-3 and TRBJ1-2; 9 bases are a match to TRBD1. CDR1 is ENHRY and CDR2 is SYGVKD in the germline V gene. This CDR3 region has 15 residues. V trimming: 6 bases; J trimming: 1 base; junction bases outside the gene matches: 6. The CDR3 region has the DNA TGTGCCATCAGAAAGAGGACAGGGGATAACTATGGCTACACCTTC. Protein sequence: CAIRKRTGDNYGYTF.

The genes are TRBV9 and TRBJ2-3; D is possibly TRBD1 or TRBD2 (7 bases each). This CDR3 has 16 residues. Germline V gives CDR1 SGDLS, CDR2 YYNGEE. V lost 1 base to trimming and J lost 2 bases, with 14 bases between them. The CDR3 nucleotides read TGTGCCAGCAGCGTACAGGGGGACTATTTCACAGATACGCAGTATTTT. Translated: CASSVQGDYFTDTQYF.

The chain has TRBV5-4 and TRBJ1-6; TRBD1 matches at 7 bases. V shed 3 bases and J 7 bases; nucleotides not matched to a gene: 7. Germline assignment: CDR1 SGHNT and CDR2 YYREEE (reference sequence). This CDR3 is 15 amino acids long. The CDR3, as DNA: TGTGCCAGCAGCTCACGGGACAGTGTAAATTCACCCCTCCACTTT. It yields the protein CASSSRDSVNSPLHF.

The gene calls are TRBV6-5 and TRBJ1-1, with TRBD1 as a possible D gene (5 bases). The CDR3 spans 13 residues. Germline V gene data show CDR1 as MNHEY and CDR2 as SVGAGI. The V gene lost 7 bases and the J gene lost 4 bases, with 13 bases spanning the gap. The CDR3, as DNA: TGTGCCAGCACCCGCCAGGGTAGCACTGAAGCTTTCTTT. Its protein product is CASTRQGSTEAFF.

This chain joins TRBV9 and TRBJ1-2; the D is unclear. The CDR3 sequence is 14 residues long. Trimming pared 0 bases from V and 1 base from J, leaving 7 bases between. Germline V gene lookup returns CDR1 SGDLS and CDR2 YYNGEE. In DNA, the CDR3 is TGTGCCAGCAGCGTAGGAACTGGTAACTATGGCTACACCTTC. It specifies CASSVGTGNYGYTF. Variable domain in full (rest from reference TRBV9 and TRBJ1-2): DSGVTQTPKHLITATGQRVTLRCSPRSGDLSVYWYQQSLDQGLQFLIQYYNGEERAKGNILERFSAQQFPDLHSELNLSSLELGDSALYFCASSVGTGNYGYTFGSGTRLTVV.

The CDR3 nucleotides read TGTGCCAGCAGCGTTGGTAGTTCCAGGGAGACCCAGTACTTC. Its protein is CASSVGSSRETQYF. The chain is built from TRBV5-8 and TRBJ2-5; D is undetermined. V was pared by 4 bases and J by 5 bases, with 15 bases between. In germline, CDR1 is SGHTS, CDR2 YDEGEE. The CDR3 loop spans 14 amino acids.

The chain combines TRBV27 with TRBJ2-2; D might be TRBD1 (6 bases). V shed 6 bases and J shed 3 bases, with 8 bases lying between them. This CDR3 region has 13 residues. From germline, CDR1 is MNHEY and CDR2 SMNVEV (reference sequence). In DNA, the CDR3 is TGTGCCAGCAGCCAGGGGTACACCGGGGAGCTGTTTTTT. Translated: CASSQGYTGELFF.

This clone was counted a single time. V is TRBV27 and J is TRBJ2-3; 9 bases fit TRBD2. The CDR3 is 20 residues long. Unmatched junction bases numbered 19, after V lost 3 bases and J lost 3 bases. Germline V gives CDR1 MNHEY, CDR2 SMNVEV (reference sequence). CDR3 DNA: TGTGCCAGCAGTTTGCGCGGCACCTTCCGCGGCGGGGGGGCAACAGATACGCAGTATTTT. Its translation: CASSLRGTFRGGGATDTQYF.

The CDR3 region has the DNA TGTGCCAGCAGCGGACGGGGCCGGAATGAGCAGTTCTTC. It codes for CASSGRGRNEQFF. This chain connects TRBV9 to TRBJ2-1, with D perhaps matching TRBD1 or TRBD2 (5 bases each). The germline V gene has CDR1 SGDLS and CDR2 YYNGEE. Trimming cost V 3 bases and J 7 bases, with 11 bases left between them. This CDR3 spans 13 amino acids.

Only one count was recorded for this clone. This chain connects TRBV5-1 to TRBJ2-2, with D possibly being TRBD2 (5 bases). The CDR3 is 15 residues long. The V gene lost 6 bases and the J gene lost 0 bases, with 12 bases spanning the gap. Germline-derived CDR1 and CDR2 are SGHRS and YFSETQ. The CDR3 loop reads CASKRTDANTGELFF. The CDR3 bases are TGCGCCAGCAAGCGGACGGATGCGAACACCGGGGAGCTGTTTTTT.

This chain links TRBV27 with TRBJ1-2, with 7 bases lining up with TRBD1. V shed 6 bases, J shed 4 bases, and the junction held 8 bases outside the gene matches. Germline V gene lookup returns CDR1 MNHEY and CDR2 SMNVEV (reference sequence). The CDR3 spans 14 residues. Here the CDR3 reads CASSAGQSIYGYTF. For the CDR3, the DNA is TGTGCCAGCAGCGCGGGACAGTCCATCTATGGCTACACCTTC.

The chain carries TRBV4-1 and TRBJ1-4; 10 bases align to TRBD1. The trim removed 3 bases at V and 8 bases at J, leaving 6 bases unmatched. Germline CDR1 is MGHRA and CDR2 is YSYEKL. This CDR3 has 15 residues. DNA for the CDR3: TGCGCCAGCAGCCACCCGGGACAGGGGAACGAAAAACTGTTTTTT. Its translation is CASSHPGQGNEKLFF.

This clone has only one observation. The rearrangement joins TRBV5-1 to TRBJ1-3; 7 bases match TRBD1. Per the germline V gene, CDR1 is SGHRS and CDR2 is YFSETQ. Trimming removed 4 bases from V and 0 bases from J; junction bases left unmatched: 7. There are 16 residues in the CDR3. CDR3 DNA: TGCGCCAGCAGCCGACCCGGACAGGCCTCTGGAAACACCATATATTTT. Its protein product is CASSRPGQASGNTIYF. Full variable domain (missing parts from reference TRBV5-1 and TRBJ1-3): KAGVTQTPRYLIKTRGQQVTLSCSPISGHRSVSWYQQTPGQGLQFLFEYFSETQRNKGNFPGRFSGRQFSNSRSEMNVSTLELGDSALYLCASSRPGQASGNTIYFGEGSWLTVV.

The gene calls are TRBV11-2 and TRBJ1-1; the D gene is possibly TRBD1 (5 bases). The CDR3 totals 13 residues. Per the germline V gene, CDR1 is SGHAT and CDR2 is FQNNGV. V was pared by 0 bases and J by 7 bases, with 9 bases between. The CDR3 here is CASSLDVRGEAFF. The CDR3 DNA sequence: TGTGCCAGCAGCTTAGATGTTAGGGGTGAAGCTTTCTTT.

The chain employs TRBV12-5 and TRBJ2-7, with D possibly called TRBD1 or TRBD2 (6 bases each). V lost 4 bases, J lost 0 bases, and 16 bases lay in between. This CDR3 spans 16 amino acids. Germline assignment: CDR1 LGHNT and CDR2 FRNRAP. The CDR3 DNA sequence: TGTGCTAGTGGTTCGGGGGTCACAGGGAGCTCCTACGAGCAGTACTTC. Translated: CASGSGVTGSSYEQYF.

This rearrangement joins TRBV28 to TRBJ2-5; 7 bases agree with TRBD1. J gave up 4 bases and V 7 bases, and 6 bases lay outside the gene matches. The CDR3 spans 13 residues. Germline V gene data show CDR1 as MDHEN and CDR2 as SYDVKM. CDR3: CASNDRVGETQYF. CDR3 bases: TGTGCCAGCAATGACAGGGTAGGAGAGACCCAGTACTTC.

The chain employs TRBV19 and TRBJ2-3, with unresolved D. This CDR3 spans 14 amino acids. CDR1 is LNHDA and CDR2 is SQIVND in the germline V gene (reference sequence). V dropped 3 bases and J dropped 2 bases, with 9 bases sitting between them. CDR3 sequence reads: CASSMGFFTDTQYF. The DNA of the CDR3 is TGTGCCAGTAGTATGGGGTTCTTCACAGATACGCAGTATTTT.

The chain employs TRBV7-3 and TRBJ2-5; a weak D match, TRBD2 (6 bases). V lost 2 bases and J 3 bases, leaving 13 bases between the germline ends. The CDR3 has 15 amino acids. The germline V gene has CDR1 SGHTA and CDR2 FQGTGA. The CDR3 DNA reads TGTGCCAGCAGCTTAGGAGGGGAGAAGGAAGAGACCCAGTACTTC. As protein: CASSLGGEKEETQYF.

V usage is TRBV5-1 and J usage is TRBJ2-7; D may be TRBD2 (6 bases). Germline assignment: CDR1 SGHRS and CDR2 YFSETQ. There are 14 residues in the CDR3. V was cut by 4 bases and J by 1 base, with 12 bases left in between. As DNA, the CDR3 is TGCGCCAGCAGCACGGTGGGGGGTTCCTACGAGCAGTACTTC. Its translation is CASSTVGGSYEQYF.

The J gene is TRBJ2-7, the V gene TRBV7-6, with D perhaps matching TRBD1 (6 bases). Germline V gives CDR1 SGHVS, CDR2 FNYEAQ. The CDR3 has 13 residues. V dropped 5 bases and J dropped 4 bases, with 12 bases sitting between them. The chain's CDR3 is CASSLGTRYEQYF. The CDR3 DNA reads as TGTGCCAGCAGCCTTGGGACACGTTACGAGCAGTACTTC. Full variable domain (missing parts from reference TRBV7-6 and TRBJ2-7): GAGVSQSPRYKVTKRGQDVALRCDPISGHVSLYWYRQALGQGPEFLTYFNYEAQQDKSGLPNDRFSAERPEGSISTLTIQRTEQRDSAMYRCASSLGTRYEQYFGPGTRLTVT.

The chain recombines TRBV6-5 with TRBJ1-2; the D is unclear. Germline lookup yields CDR1 MNHEY and CDR2 SVGAGI. The CDR3 is 13 residues long. V was cut by 4 bases and J by 0 bases, with 6 bases left in between. The CDR3 loop is CASSLEANYGYTF. CDR3 nucleotide sequence: TGTGCCAGCAGTTTGGAAGCTAACTATGGCTACACCTTC.

The J gene is TRBJ1-5, the V gene TRBV2; the D is unclear. The V and J ends lost 6 bases and 4 bases respectively, with 13 bases between them. Germline CDR1 SNHLY, CDR2 FYNNEI. This CDR3 is built from 14 residues. The CDR3 loop is CASRITASNQPQHF. As DNA, the CDR3 is TGTGCCAGCAGGATAACAGCCTCTAATCAGCCCCAGCATTTT.